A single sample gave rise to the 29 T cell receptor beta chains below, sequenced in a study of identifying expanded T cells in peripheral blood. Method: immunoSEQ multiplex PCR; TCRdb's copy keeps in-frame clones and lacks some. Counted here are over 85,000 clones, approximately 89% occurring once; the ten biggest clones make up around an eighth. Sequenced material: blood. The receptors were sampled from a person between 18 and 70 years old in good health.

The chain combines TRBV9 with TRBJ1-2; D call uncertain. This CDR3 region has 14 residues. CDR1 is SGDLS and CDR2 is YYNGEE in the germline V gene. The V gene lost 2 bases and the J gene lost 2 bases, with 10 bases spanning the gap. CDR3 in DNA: TGTGCCAGCAGCGTGAACCGGGAAAACTATGGCTACACCTTC. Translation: CASSVNRENYGYTF.

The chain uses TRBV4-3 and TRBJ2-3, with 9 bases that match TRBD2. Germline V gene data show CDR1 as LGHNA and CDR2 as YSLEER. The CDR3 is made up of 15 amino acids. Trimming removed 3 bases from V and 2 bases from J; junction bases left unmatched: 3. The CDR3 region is CASSHSGGLTDTQYF. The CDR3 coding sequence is TGCGCCAGCAGCCATAGCGGGGGCCTCACAGATACGCAGTATTTT.

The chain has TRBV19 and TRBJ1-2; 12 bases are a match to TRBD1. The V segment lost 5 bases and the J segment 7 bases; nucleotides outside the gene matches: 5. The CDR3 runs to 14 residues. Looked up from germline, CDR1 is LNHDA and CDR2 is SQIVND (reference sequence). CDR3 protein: CASSPGQGAVGYTF. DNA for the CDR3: TGTGCCAGTAGTCCGGGACAGGGGGCTGTTGGCTACACCTTC.

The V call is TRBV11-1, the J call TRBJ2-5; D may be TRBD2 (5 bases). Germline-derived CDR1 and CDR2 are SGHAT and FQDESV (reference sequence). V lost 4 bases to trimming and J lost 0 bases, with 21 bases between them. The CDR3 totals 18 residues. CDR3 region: CASSSSYSIPKDQETQYF. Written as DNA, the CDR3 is TGTGCCAGCAGCTCTAGCTATTCAATCCCAAAAGACCAAGAGACCCAGTACTTC. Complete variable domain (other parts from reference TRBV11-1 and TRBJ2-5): EAEVAQSPRYKITEKSQAVAFWCDPISGHATLYWYRQILGQGPELLVQFQDESVVDDSQLPKDRFSAERLKGVDSTLKIQPAELGDSAMYLCASSSSYSIPKDQETQYFGPGTRLLVL.

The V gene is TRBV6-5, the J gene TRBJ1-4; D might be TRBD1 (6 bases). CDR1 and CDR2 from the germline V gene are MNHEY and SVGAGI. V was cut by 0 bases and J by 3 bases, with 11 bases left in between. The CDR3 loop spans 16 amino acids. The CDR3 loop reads CASSYSWGAANEKLFF. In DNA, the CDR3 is TGTGCCAGCAGTTACTCTTGGGGGGCAGCTAATGAAAAACTGTTTTTT.

The CDR3 loop reads CASSDRGSTDTQYF. The CDR3 DNA sequence: TGTGCCAGCAGTGATCGAGGGAGCACAGATACGCAGTATTTT. The genes are TRBV6-4 and TRBJ2-3; the D gene is possibly TRBD2 (5 bases). Germline CDR1 is MRHNA and CDR2 is SNTAGT. There are 14 residues in the CDR3. V lost 3 bases and J 0 bases, leaving 7 bases between the germline ends.

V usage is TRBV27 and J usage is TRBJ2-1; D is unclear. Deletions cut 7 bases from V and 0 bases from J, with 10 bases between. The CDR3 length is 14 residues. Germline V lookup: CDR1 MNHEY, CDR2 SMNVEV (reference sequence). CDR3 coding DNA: TGTGCCAGCACCCCCGGCGACTCCTACAATGAGCAGTTCTTC. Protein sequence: CASTPGDSYNEQFF.

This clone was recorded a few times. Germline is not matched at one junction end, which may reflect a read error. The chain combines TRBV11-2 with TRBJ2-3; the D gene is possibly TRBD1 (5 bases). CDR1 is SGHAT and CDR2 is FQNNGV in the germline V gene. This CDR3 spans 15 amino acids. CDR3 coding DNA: TGTGCCAGCACCTTACAGGCGGCCAGTGGAGATACGCAGTATTTT. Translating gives CASTLQAASGDTQYF.

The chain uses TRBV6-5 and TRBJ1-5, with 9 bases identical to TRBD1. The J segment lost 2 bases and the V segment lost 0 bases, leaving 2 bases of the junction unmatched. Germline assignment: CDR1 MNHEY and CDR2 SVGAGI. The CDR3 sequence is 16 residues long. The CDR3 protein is CASSYSGQGGNQPQHF. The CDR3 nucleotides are TGTGCCAGCAGTTACTCGGGACAGGGCGGCAATCAGCCCCAGCATTTT.

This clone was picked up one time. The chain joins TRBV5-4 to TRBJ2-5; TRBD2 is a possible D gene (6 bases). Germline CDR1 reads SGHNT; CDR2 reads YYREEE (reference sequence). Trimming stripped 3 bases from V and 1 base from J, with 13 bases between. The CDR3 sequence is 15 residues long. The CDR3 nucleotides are TGTGCCAGCAGCTGGAGGGCGGAGAGCCAAGAGACCCAGTACTTC. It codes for CASSWRAESQETQYF.

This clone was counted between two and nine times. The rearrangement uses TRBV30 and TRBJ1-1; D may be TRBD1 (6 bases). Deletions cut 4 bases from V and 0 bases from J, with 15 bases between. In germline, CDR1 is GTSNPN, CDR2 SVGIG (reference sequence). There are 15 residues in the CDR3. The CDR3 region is CAWTPLTGLNTEAFF. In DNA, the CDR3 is TGTGCCTGGACCCCTCTTACAGGGTTGAACACTGAAGCTTTCTTT.

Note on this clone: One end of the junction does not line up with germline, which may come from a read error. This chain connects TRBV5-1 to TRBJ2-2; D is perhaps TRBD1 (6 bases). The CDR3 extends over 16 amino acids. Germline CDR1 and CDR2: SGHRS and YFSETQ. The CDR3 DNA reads TGCGCCAGCAGGTTGGGGGACAACTTCCACACCGGGGAGCTGTTTTTT. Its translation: CASRLGDNFHTGELFF.

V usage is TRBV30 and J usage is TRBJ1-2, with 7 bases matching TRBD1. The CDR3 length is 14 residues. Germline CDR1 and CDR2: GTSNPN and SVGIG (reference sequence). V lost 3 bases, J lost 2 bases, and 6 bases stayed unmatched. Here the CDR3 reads CAWRSGTVNYGYTF. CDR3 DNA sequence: TGTGCCTGGAGATCGGGGACAGTGAACTATGGCTACACCTTC.

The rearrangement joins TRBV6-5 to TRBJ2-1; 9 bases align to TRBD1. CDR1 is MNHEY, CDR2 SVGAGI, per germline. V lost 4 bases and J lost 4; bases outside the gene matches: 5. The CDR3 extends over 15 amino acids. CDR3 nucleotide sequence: TGTGCCAGCAGTTCATTGGACAGGGGATACAATGAGCAGTTCTTC. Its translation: CASSSLDRGYNEQFF.

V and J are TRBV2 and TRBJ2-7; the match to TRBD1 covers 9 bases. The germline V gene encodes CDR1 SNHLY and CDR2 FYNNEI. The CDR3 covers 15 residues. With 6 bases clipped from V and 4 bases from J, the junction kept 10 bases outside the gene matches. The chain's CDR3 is CASRALRDRVYEQYF. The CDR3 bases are TGTGCCAGCAGGGCCCTCCGGGACAGGGTTTACGAGCAGTACTTC.

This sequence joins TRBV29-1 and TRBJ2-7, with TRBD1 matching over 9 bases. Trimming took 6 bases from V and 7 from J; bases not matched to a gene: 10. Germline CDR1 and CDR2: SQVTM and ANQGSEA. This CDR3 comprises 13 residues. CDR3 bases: TGCAGCGTAGAGACAGGGGGAAATTTTGAGCAGTACTTC. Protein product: CSVETGGNFEQYF.

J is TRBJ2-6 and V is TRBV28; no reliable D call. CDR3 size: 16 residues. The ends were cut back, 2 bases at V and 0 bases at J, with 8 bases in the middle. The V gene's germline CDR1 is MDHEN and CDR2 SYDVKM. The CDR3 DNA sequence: TGTGCCAGCAGTTTAGACCGGATCTCTGGGGCCAACGTCCTGACTTTC. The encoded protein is CASSLDRISGANVLTF.

CDR3 in DNA: TGCGCCAGCAGCTGGGGTGGACGTGGAGACACTGAAGCTTTCTTT. This translates into CASSWGGRGDTEAFF. The genes are TRBV5-1 and TRBJ1-1; D remains ambiguous. Germline CDR1 SGHRS, CDR2 YFSETQ. V lost 3 bases and J 3 bases, leaving 15 bases between the germline ends. The CDR3 covers 15 residues.

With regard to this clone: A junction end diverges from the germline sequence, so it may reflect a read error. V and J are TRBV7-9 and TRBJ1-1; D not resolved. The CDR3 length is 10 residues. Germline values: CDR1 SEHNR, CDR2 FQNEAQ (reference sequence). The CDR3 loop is CASSVRLAAF. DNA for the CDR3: TGTGCCAGCAGCGTGCGTCTGGCGGCTTTT.

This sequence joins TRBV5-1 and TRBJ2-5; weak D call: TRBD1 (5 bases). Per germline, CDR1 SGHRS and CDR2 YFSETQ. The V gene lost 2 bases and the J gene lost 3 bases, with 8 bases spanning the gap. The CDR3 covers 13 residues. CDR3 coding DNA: TGCGCCAGCAGCTTAGGCAGGGAAGAGACCCAGTACTTC. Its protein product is CASSLGREETQYF.

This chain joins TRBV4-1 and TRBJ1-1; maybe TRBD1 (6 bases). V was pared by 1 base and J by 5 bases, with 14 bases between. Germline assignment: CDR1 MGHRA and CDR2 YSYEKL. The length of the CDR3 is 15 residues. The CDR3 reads CASSQGPGVRTEAFF. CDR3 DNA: TGCGCCAGCAGCCAAGGTCCAGGGGTGAGAACTGAAGCTTTCTTT.

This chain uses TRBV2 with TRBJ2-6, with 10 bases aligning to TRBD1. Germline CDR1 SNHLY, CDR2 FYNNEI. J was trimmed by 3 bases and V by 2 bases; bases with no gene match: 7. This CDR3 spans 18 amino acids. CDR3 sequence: CASSEPADRGHGANVLTF. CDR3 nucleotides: TGTGCCAGCAGTGAACCGGCTGACAGGGGGCATGGGGCCAACGTCCTGACTTTC.

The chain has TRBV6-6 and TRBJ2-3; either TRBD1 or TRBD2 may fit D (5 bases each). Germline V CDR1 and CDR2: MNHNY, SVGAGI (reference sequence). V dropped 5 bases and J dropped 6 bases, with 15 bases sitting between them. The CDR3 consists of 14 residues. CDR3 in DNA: TGTGCCAGCAGTCCCCCGGGACCCTCGGATACGCAGTATTTT. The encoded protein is CASSPPGPSDTQYF.

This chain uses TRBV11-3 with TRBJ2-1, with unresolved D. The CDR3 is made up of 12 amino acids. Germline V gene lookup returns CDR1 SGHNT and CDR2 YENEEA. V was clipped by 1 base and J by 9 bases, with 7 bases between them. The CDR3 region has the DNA TGTGCCAGCAGCTTAGTCGGTGGTGAGCAGTTCTTC. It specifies CASSLVGGEQFF.

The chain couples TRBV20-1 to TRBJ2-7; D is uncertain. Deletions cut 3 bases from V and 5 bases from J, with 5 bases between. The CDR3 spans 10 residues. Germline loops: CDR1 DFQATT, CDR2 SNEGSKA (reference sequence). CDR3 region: CSASPDEQYF. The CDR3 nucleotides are TGCAGTGCTAGCCCCGACGAGCAGTACTTC.

The CDR3 DNA reads as TGTGCCAGCAGCGTAGGGCTCAGAAGGGCCACTGGGGAGCAGTACTTC. Its translation: CASSVGLRRATGEQYF. V and J are TRBV9 and TRBJ2-7; D not resolved. Looked up from germline, CDR1 is SGDLS and CDR2 is YYNGEE. The germline V and J ends were trimmed by 0 bases and 7 bases, with 20 bases remaining between them. The CDR3 consists of 16 residues.

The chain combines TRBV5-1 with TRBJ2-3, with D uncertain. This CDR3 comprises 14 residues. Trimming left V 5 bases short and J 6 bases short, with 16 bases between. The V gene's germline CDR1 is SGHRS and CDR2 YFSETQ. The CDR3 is CASRRGIEVDTQYF. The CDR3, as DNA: TGCGCCAGCAGAAGAGGTATTGAGGTTGATACGCAGTATTTT. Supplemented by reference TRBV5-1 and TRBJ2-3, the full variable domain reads KAGVTQTPRYLIKTRGQQVTLSCSPISGHRSVSWYQQTPGQGLQFLFEYFSETQRNKGNFPGRFSGRQFSNSRSEMNVSTLELGDSALYLCASRRGIEVDTQYFGPGTRLTVL.

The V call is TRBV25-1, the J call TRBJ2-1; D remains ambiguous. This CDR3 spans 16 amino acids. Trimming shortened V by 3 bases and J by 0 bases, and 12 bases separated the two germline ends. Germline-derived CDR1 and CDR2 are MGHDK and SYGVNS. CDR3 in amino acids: CASSDPRFGSYNEQFF. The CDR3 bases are TGTGCCAGCAGTGACCCGCGGTTCGGCTCCTACAATGAGCAGTTCTTC.

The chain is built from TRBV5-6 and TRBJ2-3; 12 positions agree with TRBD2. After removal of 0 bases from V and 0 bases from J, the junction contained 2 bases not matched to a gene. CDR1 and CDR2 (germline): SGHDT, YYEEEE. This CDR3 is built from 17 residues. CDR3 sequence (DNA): TGTGCCAGCAGCTTGGCAGGGACTAGCGGGAGCACAGATACGCAGTATTTT. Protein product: CASSLAGTSGSTDTQYF.